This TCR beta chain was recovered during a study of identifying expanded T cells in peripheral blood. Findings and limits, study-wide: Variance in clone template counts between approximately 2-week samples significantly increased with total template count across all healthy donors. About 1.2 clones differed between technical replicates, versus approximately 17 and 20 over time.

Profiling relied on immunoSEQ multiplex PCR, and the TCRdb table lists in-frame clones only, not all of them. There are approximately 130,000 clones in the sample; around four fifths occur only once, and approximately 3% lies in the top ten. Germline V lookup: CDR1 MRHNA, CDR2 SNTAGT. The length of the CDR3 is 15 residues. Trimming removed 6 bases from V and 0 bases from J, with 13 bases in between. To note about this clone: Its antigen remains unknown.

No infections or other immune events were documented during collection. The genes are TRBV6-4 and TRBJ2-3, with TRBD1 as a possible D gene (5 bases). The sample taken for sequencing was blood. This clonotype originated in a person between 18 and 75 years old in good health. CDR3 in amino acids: CASSLDSASTDTQYF. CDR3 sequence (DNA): TGTGCCAGCAGCTTAGACAGTGCTAGCACAGATACGCAGTATTTT.